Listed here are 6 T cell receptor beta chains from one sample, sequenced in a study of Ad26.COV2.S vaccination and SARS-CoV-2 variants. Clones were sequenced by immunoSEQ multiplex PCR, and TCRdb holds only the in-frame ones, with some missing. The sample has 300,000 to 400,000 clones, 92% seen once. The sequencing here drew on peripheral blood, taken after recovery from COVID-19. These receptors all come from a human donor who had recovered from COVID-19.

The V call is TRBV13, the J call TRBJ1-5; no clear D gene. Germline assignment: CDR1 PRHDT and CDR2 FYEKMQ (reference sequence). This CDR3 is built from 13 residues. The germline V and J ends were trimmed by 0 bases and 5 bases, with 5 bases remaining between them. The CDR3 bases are TGTGCCAGCAGCTTAGGAGGCGATCAGCCCCAGCATTTT. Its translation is CASSLGGDQPQHF.

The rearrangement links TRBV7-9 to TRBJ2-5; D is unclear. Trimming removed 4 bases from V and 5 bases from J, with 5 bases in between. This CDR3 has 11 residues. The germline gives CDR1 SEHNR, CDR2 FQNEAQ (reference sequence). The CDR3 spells CASSSSETQYF. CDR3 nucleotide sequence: TGTGCCAGCAGCTCTTCGGAGACCCAGTACTTC. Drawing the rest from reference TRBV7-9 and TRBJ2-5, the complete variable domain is DTGVSQNPRHKITKRGQNVTFRCDPISEHNRLYWYRQTLGQGPEFLTYFQNEAQLEKSRLLSDRFSAERPKGSFSTLEIQRTEQGDSAMYLCASSSSETQYFGPGTRLLVL.

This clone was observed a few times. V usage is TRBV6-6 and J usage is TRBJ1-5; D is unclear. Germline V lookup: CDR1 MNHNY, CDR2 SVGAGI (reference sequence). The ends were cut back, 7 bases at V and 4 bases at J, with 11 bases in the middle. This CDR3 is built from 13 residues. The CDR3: CASINAANQPQHF. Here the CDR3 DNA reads TGTGCCAGCATTAACGCTGCAAATCAGCCCCAGCATTTT.

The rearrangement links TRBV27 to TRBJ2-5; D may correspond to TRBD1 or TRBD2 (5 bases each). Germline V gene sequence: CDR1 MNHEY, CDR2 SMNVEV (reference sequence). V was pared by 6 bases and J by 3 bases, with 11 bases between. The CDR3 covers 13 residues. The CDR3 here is CASSDLGEETQYF. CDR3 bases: TGTGCCAGCAGCGATTTGGGGGAAGAGACCCAGTACTTC.

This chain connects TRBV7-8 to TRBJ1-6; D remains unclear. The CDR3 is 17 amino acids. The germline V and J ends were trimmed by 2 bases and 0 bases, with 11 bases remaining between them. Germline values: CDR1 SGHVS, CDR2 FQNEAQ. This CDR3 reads CASSLREQHSYNSPLHF. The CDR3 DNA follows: TGTGCCAGCAGCTTACGGGAGCAACACTCCTATAATTCACCCCTCCACTTT.

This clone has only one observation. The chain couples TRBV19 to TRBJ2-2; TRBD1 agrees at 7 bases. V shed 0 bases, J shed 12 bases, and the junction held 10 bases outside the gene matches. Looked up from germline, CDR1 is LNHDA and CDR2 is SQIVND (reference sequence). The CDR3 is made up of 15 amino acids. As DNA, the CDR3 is TGTGCCAGTAGTATAGAAGGACAGGCGAGAGGGAAGCTGTTTTTT. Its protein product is CASSIEGQARGKLFF.